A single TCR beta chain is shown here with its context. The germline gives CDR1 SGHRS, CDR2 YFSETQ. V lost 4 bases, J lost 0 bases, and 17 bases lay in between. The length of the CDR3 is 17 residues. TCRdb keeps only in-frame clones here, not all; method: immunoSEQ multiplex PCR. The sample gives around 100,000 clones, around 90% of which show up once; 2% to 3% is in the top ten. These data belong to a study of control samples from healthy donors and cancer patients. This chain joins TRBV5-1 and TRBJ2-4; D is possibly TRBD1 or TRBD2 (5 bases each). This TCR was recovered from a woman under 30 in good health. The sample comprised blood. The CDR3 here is CASSPSPRGVAKNIQYF. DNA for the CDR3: TGCGCCAGCAGCCCCTCCCCGAGGGGAGTAGCCAAAAACATTCAGTACTTC.